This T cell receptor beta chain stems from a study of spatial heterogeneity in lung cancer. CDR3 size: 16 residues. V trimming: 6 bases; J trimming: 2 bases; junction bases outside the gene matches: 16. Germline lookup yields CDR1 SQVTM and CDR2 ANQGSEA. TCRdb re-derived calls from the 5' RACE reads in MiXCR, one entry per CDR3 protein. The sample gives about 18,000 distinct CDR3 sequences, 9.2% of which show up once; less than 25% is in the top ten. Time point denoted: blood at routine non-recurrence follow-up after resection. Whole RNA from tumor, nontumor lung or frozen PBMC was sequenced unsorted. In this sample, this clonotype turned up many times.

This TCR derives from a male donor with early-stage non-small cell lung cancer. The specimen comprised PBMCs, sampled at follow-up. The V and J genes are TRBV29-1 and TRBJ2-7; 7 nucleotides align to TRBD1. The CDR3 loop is CSVKSTGWQGAYEQYF. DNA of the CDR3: TGCAGCGTCAAGTCTACGGGGTGGCAGGGGGCCTACGAGCAGTACTTC.